This TCR beta chain was recorded in a study of molecular identifiers for immune sequencing clone quantification. Whole-study results and caveats: Naive cells had under 1% of molecules in clones above 20 RNA copies, effectors over 98%.

V shed 1 base and J shed 6 bases, with 8 bases lying between them. This CDR3 has 13 residues. CDR1 and CDR2 from the germline V gene are MNHEY and SVGAGI. Previously published methods and listed TCR primers were used for the bulk TCR libraries. TCRdb redid the calling of the PCR reads with MiXCR, one entry per CDR3 protein. The data show a few hundred thousand distinct CDR3 sequences, with roughly a quarter seen just once and around 0.76% held by the top ten. This clonotype has ten or more counts. Its antigen is undetermined. The chain joins TRBV6-5 to TRBJ2-3; possible D gene TRBD1, 6 bases. What was sequenced was naive CD8+ T cells from blood, with Jurkat cell RNA spiked in. The sample's subset: FACS-sorted CD8+CD4-CCR7+CD45RA+ naive T cells. This TCR derives from a human donor in good health. Some libraries in this study had Jurkat cell RNA spiked in. The CDR3 coding sequence is TGTGCCAGCAGTTACTTTGGGGGCGATACGCAGTATTTT. It specifies CASSYFGGDTQYF.